This is a list of T cell receptor beta chains from one sample in a study of post-analysis software for immune sequencing data. MiXCR was run by TCRdb on the PCR reads, yielding one entry per CDR3 protein. This sample has around 200,000 distinct CDR3 sequences, with over 25% found just once. Specimen: blood. Receptor source: a girl aged 2 to 17 with multiple sclerosis. Both conserved end residues are part of each CDR3. A D gene is named only where the DNA matches it firmly. The size of a clone is reported for some rows only, either as once, few or many, or as a class for expanded clones.

d_gene,abundance,v_gene,j_gene,CDR3aa,CDR3nt
-,few,TRBV25-1,TRBJ2-5,CASSEFGVRETQYF,TGTGCCAGCAGTGAATTTGGAGTGCGAGAGACCCAGTACTTC
-,few,TRBV9,TRBJ1-5,CASSVGESNQPQHF,TGTGCCAGCAGCGTAGGGGAGAGCAATCAGCCCCAGCATTTT
-,many,TRBV6-5,TRBJ2-7,CASRSGFGGLGEQYF,TGTGCCAGCAGATCAGGGTTCGGGGGGCTGGGCGAGCAGTACTTC
-,-,TRBV7-6,TRBJ1-5,CASSLALSPSEQPQHF,TGTGCCAGCAGCTTAGCGCTCAGTCCTAGCGAGCAGCCCCAGCATTTT
-,many,TRBV12-3/TRBV12-4,TRBJ2-1,CASLDELANEQFF,TGTGCCAGCTTGGATGAGCTAGCCAATGAGCAGTTCTTC
-,few,TRBV4-2,TRBJ2-2,CASSQDRDPNTGELFF,TGTGCCAGCAGCCAGGACCGGGACCCAAACACCGGGGAGCTGTTTTTT
-,once,TRBV6-2/TRBV6-3,TRBJ2-4,CASSAGAREYF,TGTGCCAGCAGTGCCGGGGCAAGGGAGTACTTC
TRBD1,many,TRBV10-2,TRBJ1-2,CAVAGQALISVSGYTF,TGCGCCGTTGCGGGACAGGCCTTGATTAGTGTTTCTGGCTACACCTTC
-,few,TRBV6-6,TRBJ1-1,CASSKQGTTEAFF,TGTGCCAGCAGCAAACAGGGAACCACTGAAGCTTTCTTT
-,-,TRBV5-1,TRBJ1-5,CASSLTGLNGNQPQHF,TGCGCCAGCAGCTTGACAGGCTTGAATGGCAATCAGCCCCAGCATTTT
TRBD1,few,TRBV27,TRBJ1-4,CASSPRTGPGGNEKLFF,TGTGCCAGCAGTCCAAGGACAGGGCCGGGGGGTAATGAAAAACTGTTTTTT
-,few,TRBV13,TRBJ2-7,CASSPPPTGATYEQYF,TGTGCCAGCAGCCCGCCCCCGACGGGAGCCACCTACGAGCAGTACTTC
-,few,TRBV20-1,TRBJ2-1,CSARDTMSSYNEQFF,TGCAGTGCTAGAGACACAATGAGCTCCTACAATGAGCAGTTCTTC
-,many,TRBV11-2,TRBJ1-4,CASSPVQGLRKKLFF,TGTGCCAGCAGCCCAGTTCAGGGTCTCCGCAAAAAACTGTTTTTT
TRBD2,-,TRBV6-2/TRBV6-3,TRBJ2-4,CASSPSGRAGGSYNEQYF,TGTGCCAGCAGTCCTAGCGGGAGGGCCGGGGGCTCCTACAATGAGCAGTACTTC
TRBD1,many,TRBV7-9,TRBJ2-7,CASSSHRDSYEQYF,TGTGCCAGCAGTTCCCACCGGGACAGTTACGAGCAGTACTTC
TRBD2,-,TRBV12-3/TRBV12-4,TRBJ2-3,CASTGTSGSTDTQYF,TGTGCCAGCACTGGGACTAGCGGTAGCACAGATACGCAGTATTTT
TRBD1,-,TRBV10-1,TRBJ2-1,CASSRDSYYEQFF,TGCGCCAGCTCCCGGGACAGTTACTACGAGCAGTTCTTC
-,-,TRBV19,TRBJ2-7,CPRFEQYF,TGTCCCAGGTTCGAGCAGTACTTC
-,few,TRBV7-9,TRBJ1-2,CASSLATRGKGYTF,TGTGCCAGCAGCTTAGCCACCAGGGGTAAAGGCTACACCTTC
-,-,TRBV5-1,TRBJ2-6,CASSLQGGAGSGANVLTF,TGCGCCAGCAGCCTTCAAGGTGGGGCCGGCTCTGGGGCCAACGTCCTGACTTTC
TRBD1,few,TRBV28,TRBJ2-7,CASSSRDRPFYEQYF,TGTGCCAGCAGTTCCCGGGACAGGCCTTTCTACGAGCAGTACTTC
-,many,TRBV7-6,TRBJ2-7,CASSRDTNYEQYF,TGTGCCAGCAGCCGGGACACCAACTACGAGCAGTACTTC
-,-,TRBV29-1,TRBJ1-1,CSVGAGIGRDTEAFF,TGCAGCGTAGGGGCCGGTATCGGTCGGGACACTGAAGCTTTCTTT
-,many,TRBV11-1,TRBJ2-3,CASSLRGSTDTQYF,TGTGCCAGCAGCTTACGGGGGAGCACAGATACGCAGTATTTT
-,-,TRBV20-1,TRBJ2-1,CSAAFGGRSFDEQFF,TGCAGTGCTGCCTTTGGGGGAAGGAGTTTCGATGAGCAGTTCTTC
-,-,TRBV24-1,TRBJ1-1,CATSDQSGTVAFF,TGTGCCACCAGTGATCAATCCGGCACAGTGGCTTTCTTT
TRBD1,many,TRBV7-9,TRBJ2-7,CASSSGQGVSYEQYF,TGTGCCAGCAGCTCGGGACAGGGGGTTTCCTACGAGCAGTACTTC
TRBD2,many,TRBV11-2,TRBJ2-1,CASSPGPGGQYEQFF,TGTGCCAGCAGCCCCGGCCCGGGGGGGCAGTATGAGCAGTTCTTC
-,-,TRBV5-1,TRBJ2-5,CASSLWSREDNEQYF,TGCGCCAGCAGCTTGTGGTCCAGGGAGGACAATGAGCAGTACTTC
-,few,TRBV28,TRBJ2-5,CASSLSRAARETQYF,TGTGCCAGCAGTTTAAGCAGGGCGGCCCGGGAGACCCAGTACTTC
TRBD1,few,TRBV3-1,TRBJ1-1,CASSQGVDRSSRNTEAFF,TGTGCCAGCAGCCAAGGTGTGGACAGGTCATCACGCAACACTGAAGCTTTCTTT
TRBD2,few,TRBV30,TRBJ2-3,CAWSQGTSSGDTQYF,TGTGCCTGGAGTCAAGGGACTAGCTCAGGAGATACGCAGTATTTT
TRBD1,many,TRBV28,TRBJ1-2,CASSLNPTGADTF,TGTGCCAGCAGTTTAAACCCCACAGGGGCGGACACCTTC
-,-,TRBV12-3/TRBV12-4,TRBJ2-3,CASSYSSTDTQYF,TGTGCCAGCAGTTATTCCAGCACAGATACGCAGTATTTT
-,few,TRBV15,TRBJ1-3,CATSSRRNSGNTIYF,TGTGCCACCAGCAGTAGGAGAAACTCTGGAAACACCATATATTTT
TRBD1,few,TRBV7-2,TRBJ2-3,CASSYRPGQERYF,TGTGCCAGCAGCTACCGGCCGGGACAGGAACGGTATTTT
TRBD2,many,TRBV6-5,TRBJ2-1,CASSYGGSGDNEQFF,TGTGCCAGCAGTTACGGTGGTAGCGGGGACAATGAGCAGTTCTTC
TRBD1,many,TRBV29-1,TRBJ2-7,CSVDRTGTYEQYF,TGCAGCGTTGATAGGACAGGGACCTACGAGCAGTACTTC
-,-,TRBV30,TRBJ2-1,CAWSVPGGNEQFF,TGTGCCTGGAGTGTACCAGGGGGGAATGAGCAGTTCTTC
-,few,TRBV6-5,TRBJ2-7,CASRRTTGQSSYEQYF,TGTGCCAGCAGACGAACGACAGGTCAGAGCTCCTACGAGCAGTACTTC
-,many,TRBV6-1,TRBJ2-7,CASSRTLNYEQYF,TGTGCCAGCAGTAGGACCTTGAACTACGAGCAGTACTTC
TRBD2,few,TRBV5-1,TRBJ2-3,CASRPGTSGIRTDTQYF,TGCGCCAGCAGACCCGGGACTAGCGGGATACGCACAGATACGCAGTATTTT
-,few,TRBV5-1,TRBJ2-6,CASSLMRSGANVLTF,TGCGCCAGCAGCTTGATGAGATCTGGGGCCAACGTCCTGACTTTC
-,many,TRBV5-1,TRBJ2-5,CASSSRDLETQYF,TGCGCCAGCAGCTCCCGGGACCTGGAGACCCAGTACTTC
-,once,TRBV5-1,TRBJ1-1,CASSFEGWNTETFF,TGCGCCAGCAGCTTCGAGGGTTGGAACACTGAAACTTTCTTT
TRBD1,-,TRBV5-1,TRBJ2-3,CASSPIPPYLTGGGPDTQYF,TGCGCCAGCAGCCCCATACCCCCTTATCTGACAGGGGGAGGCCCAGATACGCAGTATTTT
-,many,TRBV18,TRBJ2-3,CASSGPLSGVPDTQYF,TGTGCCAGCTCCGGGCCGCTGTCGGGAGTCCCAGATACGCAGTATTTT
TRBD1,many,TRBV5-1,TRBJ2-5,CASSNGQGPPPETQYF,TGCGCCAGCAGTAATGGACAGGGACCCCCCCCAGAGACCCAGTACTTC
-,-,TRBV5-1,TRBJ2-7,CASSLLDPGSNEQYF,TGCGCCAGCAGCTTGTTGGATCCAGGGTCCAACGAGCAGTACTTC
-,few,TRBV5-1,TRBJ1-4,CASSFGTREEKLFF,TGCGCCAGCAGCTTCGGGACCAGAGAGGAAAAACTGTTTTTT
-,few,TRBV5-1,TRBJ1-6,CASSLRENSPLHF,TGCGCCAGCAGCTTACGGGAAAATTCACCCCTCCACTTT
TRBD2,many,TRBV29-1,TRBJ2-7,CSVVGRTSGRNEQYF,TGCAGCGTTGTAGGCCGGACTAGCGGGCGAAACGAGCAGTACTTC
-,many,TRBV5-1,TRBJ2-3,CASSLGLAYSDTQYF,TGCGCCAGCAGCTTGGGATTGGCTTACTCAGATACGCAGTATTTT
-,few,TRBV3-1,TRBJ2-1,CASSQVWDQGPPFSYNEQFF,TGTGCCAGCAGCCAAGTGTGGGACCAGGGGCCACCCTTCTCCTACAATGAGCAGTTCTTC